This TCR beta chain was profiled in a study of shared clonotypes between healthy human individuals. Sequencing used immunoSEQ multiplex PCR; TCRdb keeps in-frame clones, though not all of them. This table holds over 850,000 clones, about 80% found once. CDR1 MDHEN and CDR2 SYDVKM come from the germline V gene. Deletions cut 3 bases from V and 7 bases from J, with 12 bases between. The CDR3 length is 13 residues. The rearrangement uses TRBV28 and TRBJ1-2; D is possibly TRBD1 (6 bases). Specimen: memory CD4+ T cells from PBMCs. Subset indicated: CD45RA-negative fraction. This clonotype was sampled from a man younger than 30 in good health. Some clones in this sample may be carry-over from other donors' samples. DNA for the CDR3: TGTGCCAGCAGTTTCACAGGGTTCGGTGGCTACACCTTC. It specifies CASSFTGFGGYTF.